A single T cell receptor beta chain is shown here with its context. No antigen is known for it. TCRdb recomputed calls from the 5' RACE reads with MiXCR, one row per CDR3 protein. The sample contains 400,000 to 550,000 distinct CDR3 sequences, about 20% of which appear only once. The data were taken from a study of identical twins. The germline V gene has CDR1 SGHRS and CDR2 YFSETQ. The CDR3 runs 13 residues. V dropped 4 bases and J dropped 6; count of bases not matched to a gene: 6. Study results and caveats: Out-of-frame alpha sequences common to twins exhibited a surplus of low generation probability.

These data were likewise used in another study, on T cells expressing NK-cell markers.

The sequenced material came from CD4+ T cells sorted from blood. V and J are TRBV5-1 and TRBJ2-7; 8 bases agree with TRBD1. The TCR comes from a woman younger than 35 in good health. The CDR3 region has the DNA TGCGCCAGCAGCACCGGACAGGGCGGCGAGCAGTACTTC. This gives the protein CASSTGQGGEQYF.